What follows are 8 T cell receptor beta chains derived from one specimen sequenced in a study of blood T cells in healthy people across ages. Using a J-beta primer mix together with a sample-barcoded 5' primer, a second PCR was run for about 6 to 12 cycles. Using its own MiXCR run on the 5' RACE reads, TCRdb lists one record per CDR3 protein. The sample has about 780,000 distinct CDR3 sequences; about 47% are singletons. What was sequenced was blood. All receptors come from an elderly man in good health.

The rearrangement uses TRBV9 and TRBJ1-1; the match to TRBD1 covers 11 bases. Unmatched junction bases numbered 8, after V lost 4 bases and J lost 3 bases. Per germline, CDR1 SGDLS and CDR2 YYNGEE. The CDR3 contains 16 residues. The CDR3, as DNA: TGTGCCAGCAGCCCACGGACAGGGGGCTCGGACACTGAAGCTTTCTTT. The encoded protein is CASSPRTGGSDTEAFF.

The chain uses TRBV7-2 and TRBJ2-1, with D tentatively TRBD2 (5 bases). Germline V CDR1 and CDR2: SGHTA, FQGNSA. The CDR3 has 15 amino acids. Deletions cut 5 bases from V and 4 bases from J, with 15 bases between. The CDR3 sequence: CASSPPGLPYNEQFF. CDR3 sequence (DNA): TGTGCCAGCAGCCCCCCCGGACTTCCATACAATGAGCAGTTCTTC.

This clonotype was recorded at least ten times. This chain connects TRBV3-1 to TRBJ2-7; D remains unclear. The CDR3 contains 11 residues. The ends were cut back, 3 bases at V and 5 bases at J, with 5 bases in the middle. Per germline, CDR1 LGHDT and CDR2 YNNKEL (reference sequence). In nucleotides, the CDR3 is TGTGCCAGCAGCCATGGGGACGAGCAGTACTTC. This codes for CASSHGDEQYF.

V and J are TRBV18 and TRBJ2-1; a possible D gene is TRBD2 (6 bases). The germline V gene has CDR1 KGHSH and CDR2 LQKENI. The CDR3 consists of 14 residues. With 6 bases removed from V and 7 bases from J, the gap between germline ends came to 16 bases. The CDR3 spells CASSLRGVWNEQFF. CDR3 nucleotides: TGTGCCAGCTCCCTCCGCGGGGTATGGAATGAGCAGTTCTTC.

V gene TRBV28 combines with J gene TRBJ2-1; 8 nucleotides align to TRBD2. Germline V gene sequence: CDR1 MDHEN, CDR2 SYDVKM. Trimming removed 7 bases from V and 7 bases from J; junction bases left unmatched: 9. The length of the CDR3 is 14 residues. The CDR3 spells CASTISGGANEQFF. CDR3 nucleotide sequence: TGTGCCAGCACCATTTCGGGAGGGGCGAATGAGCAGTTCTTC. The full variable domain, its missing parts supplied by reference TRBV28 and TRBJ2-1, is DVKVTQSSRYLVKRTGEKVFLECVQDMDHENMFWYRQDPGLGLRLIYFSYDVKMKEKGDIPEGYSVSREKKERFSLILESASTNQTSMYLCASTISGGANEQFFGPGTRLTVL.

This chain joins TRBV5-5 and TRBJ1-4, with D uncertain. Trimming took 1 base from V and 0 from J, leaving 7 bases between them. This CDR3 spans 15 amino acids. Germline assignment: CDR1 SGHKS and CDR2 YYEKEE (reference sequence). CDR3 residues: CASSLRPTTNEKLFF. CDR3 DNA sequence: TGTGCCAGCAGCTTGCGGCCAACAACTAATGAAAAACTGTTTTTT.

The rearrangement links TRBV4-3 to TRBJ2-1, with 12 bases that match TRBD2. With V trimmed by 0 bases and J by 8 bases, 11 bases remained unmatched. The CDR3 runs 18 residues. The germline V gene encodes CDR1 LGHNA and CDR2 YSLEER. CDR3 sequence reads: CASSQDLLASGRADEQFF. CDR3 coding DNA: TGCGCCAGCAGCCAAGATCTTTTGGCTAGCGGGAGGGCGGATGAGCAGTTCTTC.

This chain joins TRBV4-1 and TRBJ2-3; 9 positions match TRBD2. The CDR3 length is 17 residues. Germline V gene data show CDR1 as MGHRA and CDR2 as YSYEKL. The V gene end was trimmed by 0 bases and the J gene end by 5 bases; junction bases not matched to a gene: 9. CDR3 amino acids: CASSQEGSGSLIDTQYF. CDR3 nucleotides: TGCGCCAGCAGCCAAGAGGGTAGCGGGAGTTTGATAGATACGCAGTATTTT.